These 3 T cell receptor beta chains share one sample of origin, sequenced in a study of T cell responses to AZD1222 COVID-19 vaccine. Clones were sequenced by immunoSEQ multiplex PCR, and TCRdb holds only the in-frame ones, with some missing. The sample includes 100,000 or so clones, around 87% of them seen just once. The sample in question was peripheral blood, obtained on day 0 of AZD1222 vaccination. All receptors derive from an adult in good health.

This chain connects TRBV7-2 to TRBJ2-1; the match to TRBD2 covers 9 bases. Germline CDR1 is SGHTA and CDR2 is FQGNSA. CDR3 size: 15 residues. V shed 0 bases and J 6 bases; nucleotides not matched to a gene: 3. This CDR3 reads CASSLAGTSFNEQFF. The CDR3 DNA sequence: TGTGCCAGCAGCTTAGCCGGGACTAGCTTCAATGAGCAGTTCTTC.

The chain recombines TRBV18 with TRBJ1-2, with a possible D match to TRBD1 (5 bases). Germline V CDR1 and CDR2: KGHSH, LQKENI. The CDR3 covers 14 residues. V gave up 5 bases and J gave up 1 base, with 11 bases separating them. The CDR3 DNA reads as TGTGCCAGCTCAGGGGACGTTCGTAACTATGGCTACACCTTC. Residues: CASSGDVRNYGYTF. The variable domain in full, with the rest retrieved from reference TRBV18 and TRBJ1-2, is NAGVMQNPRHLVRRRGQEARLRCSPMKGHSHVYWYRQLPEEGLKFMVYLQKENIIDESGMPKERFSAEFPKEGPSILRIQQVVRGDSAAYFCASSGDVRNYGYTFGSGTRLTVV.

The gene calls are TRBV19 and TRBJ2-1, with 8 nucleotides matching TRBD2. In germline, CDR1 is LNHDA, CDR2 SQIVND (reference sequence). Trimming at V came to 7 bases and at J to 0 bases, leaving 5 bases not matched to a gene. This CDR3 region has 15 residues. Here the CDR3 DNA reads TGTGCCAGTACCGGGGGGGCTTCCTCCTACAATGAGCAGTTCTTC. Translation gives CASTGGASSYNEQFF. The variable domain in full, completed from reference TRBV19 and TRBJ2-1, reads DGGITQSPKYLFRKEGQNVTLSCEQNLNHDAMYWYRQDPGQGLRLIYYSQIVNDFQKGDIAEGYSVSREKKESFPLTVTSAQKNPTAFYLCASTGGASSYNEQFFGPGTRLTVL.